The rows below give T cell receptor beta chains drawn from one sample of a study of T-cell reconstitution after alpha-beta-depleted transplantation in children. TCRdb passed the PCR reads through MiXCR, listing each CDR3 protein once. Of fewer than 550,000 distinct CDR3 sequences in the sample, roughly 10% were seen once. This material consisted of PBMCs, taken before TCRalphabeta/CD19-depleted stem cell transplant. The receptors were sampled from a child aged 2-15 years with inherited bone marrow failure, due to receive a stem cell transplant. CDR3s include the opening cysteine and the closing phenylalanine or tryptophan. Fields, in order: D gene, V gene, clone size, J gene, CDR3 protein, CDR3 DNA. D genes are given only for firm matches. Some rows mark clone size as missing; the rest say once, few, many or name a class of expanded clone.

>NA|TRBV15|many|TRBJ2-3
CATSRRGTGHTDTQYF
TGTGCCACCAGCAGGAGAGGTACAGGCCACACAGATACGCAGTATTTT
>NA|TRBV15|many|TRBJ2-7
CATSRELIAGEQYF
TGTGCCACCAGCAGAGAACTAATAGCTGGAGAGCAGTACTTC
>NA|TRBV6-1|many|TRBJ2-3
CASSTGRTLGDTQYF
TGTGCCAGCAGTACCGGGAGAACCCTTGGGGATACGCAGTATTTT
>TRBD2|TRBV12-3/TRBV12-4|many|TRBJ2-5
CASTPREEETQYF
TGTGCCAGCACCCCGCGGGAGGAAGAGACCCAGTACTTC
>NA|TRBV4-3|many|TRBJ2-7
CASSQEGSNYEQYF
TGCGCCAGCAGCCAAGAAGGGAGTAACTACGAGCAGTACTTC
>NA|TRBV20-1|many|TRBJ2-2
CSATRFSMTGELFF
TGCAGTGCTACCCGCTTCTCGATGACCGGGGAGCTGTTTTTT
>NA|TRBV5-1|many|TRBJ2-2
CASSSSPDSANTGELFF
TGCGCCAGCAGCTCAAGCCCGGACTCCGCGAACACCGGGGAGCTGTTTTTT
>NA|TRBV7-8|many|TRBJ2-3
CASSLQTGWSTDTQYF
TGTGCCAGCAGCCTGCAGACAGGTTGGAGCACAGATACGCAGTATTTT
>NA|TRBV20-1|NA|TRBJ2-7
CSARAWEDYYEQYF
TGCAGTGCTAGGGCGTGGGAGGACTACTACGAGCAGTACTTC
>NA|TRBV12-3/TRBV12-4|many|TRBJ2-7
CASSTPNSYEQYF
TGTGCCAGCAGCACACCTAACTCCTACGAGCAGTACTTC
>NA|TRBV11-2|many|TRBJ1-1
CASSLDLGPNTEAFF
TGTGCCAGCAGCTTAGATTTGGGACCGAACACTGAAGCTTTCTTT
>NA|TRBV30|NA|TRBJ1-5
CAWSLTQGPNQPQHF
TGTGCCTGGAGTTTGACCCAGGGCCCTAATCAGCCCCAGCATTTT
>TRBD2|TRBV12-3/TRBV12-4|once|TRBJ2-1
CAICFPRGRAIPYNEQFF
TGTGCCATCTGTTTTCCGCGCGGGAGAGCCATTCCCTACAATGAGCAGTTCTTC
>NA|TRBV5-4|many|TRBJ1-3
CASSWGSGSGNTIYF
TGTGCCAGCAGCTGGGGATCGGGCTCTGGAAACACCATATATTTT
>TRBD2|TRBV28|NA|TRBJ2-2
CASTSLAANTGELFF
TGTGCCAGCACCTCTCTAGCGGCGAACACCGGGGAGCTGTTTTTT
>NA|TRBV5-1|many|TRBJ2-3
CASSFETDTQYF
TGCGCCAGCAGCTTTGAGACAGATACGCAGTATTTT
>NA|TRBV4-3|many|TRBJ2-2
CASSQVRVGELFF
TGCGCCAGCAGCCAAGTTCGGGTCGGGGAGCTGTTTTTT
>NA|TRBV6-2/TRBV6-3|many|TRBJ1-1
CASSYGAENTEAFF
TGTGCCAGCAGTTACGGGGCTGAGAACACTGAAGCTTTCTTT
>TRBD2|TRBV4-3|many|TRBJ2-1
CASSQASGRGNEQFF
TGCGCCAGCAGCCAAGCTAGCGGGAGGGGCAATGAGCAGTTCTTC
>NA|TRBV5-1|many|TRBJ1-2
CASSLSGARGYGYTF
TGCGCCAGCAGTTTATCGGGGGCGCGGGGCTATGGCTACACCTTC
>TRBD2|TRBV7-7|NA|TRBJ2-2
CASSIAGVGSGELFF
TGTGCTAGCAGTATAGCGGGAGTCGGGAGCGGGGAGCTGTTTTTT
>NA|TRBV5-1|many|TRBJ2-7
CASSLVAGVGSYEQYF
TGCGCCAGCAGCTTGGTGGCAGGGGTAGGGTCCTACGAGCAGTACTTC
>TRBD2|TRBV4-3|NA|TRBJ2-1
CASSQDSLAGAYNEQFF
TGCGCCAGCAGCCAAGATAGCCTAGCGGGAGCCTACAATGAGCAGTTCTTC
>NA|TRBV19|few|TRBJ1-1
CASSIWKDPEAFF
TGTGCCAGTAGTATTTGGAAGGACCCTGAAGCTTTCTTT
>NA|TRBV10-3|many|TRBJ1-1
CAISPRGNTEAFF
TGTGCCATCAGTCCCAGGGGGAACACTGAAGCTTTCTTT
>NA|TRBV7-9|many|TRBJ2-4
CASRGPANIQYF
TGTGCCAGCAGGGGCCCTGCAAACATTCAGTACTTC
>TRBD1|TRBV20-1|many|TRBJ1-5
CSASWAGGNQPQHF
TGCAGTGCTAGTTGGGCAGGGGGAAATCAGCCCCAGCATTTT
>NA|TRBV6-1|many|TRBJ1-5
CASSTGTHSNQPQHF
TGTGCCAGCAGTACAGGAACTCATAGCAATCAGCCCCAGCATTTT
>TRBD2|TRBV20-1|few|TRBJ2-7
CSARQRGLAGRFSYEQYF
TGCAGTGCTAGACAAAGGGGACTAGCGGGTAGATTCTCCTACGAGCAGTACTTC
>NA|TRBV6-2/TRBV6-3|once|TRBJ2-1
CASSLGLYSYNEQFF
TGTGCCAGCAGTCTCGGGCTATACTCCTACAATGAGCAGTTCTTC
>NA|TRBV4-1|few|TRBJ2-7
CASSDYGGRAYEQYF
TGCGCCAGCAGCGACTACGGGGGCAGGGCCTACGAGCAGTACTTC
>TRBD2|TRBV6-5|many|TRBJ2-7
CASSYSGGRASYEQYF
TGTGCCAGCAGTTACTCGGGCGGGAGGGCCTCCTACGAGCAGTACTTC
>NA|TRBV28|NA|TRBJ2-2
CASSLEWRVGELFF
TGTGCCAGCAGTTTAGAGTGGCGGGTAGGGGAGCTGTTTTTT
>NA|TRBV7-8|NA|TRBJ2-5
CASSVLVLQETQYF
TGTGCCAGCAGCGTCCTGGTCCTCCAAGAGACCCAGTACTTC
>NA|TRBV4-2|NA|TRBJ2-1
CASSQGGDMQQFF
TGTGCCAGCAGCCAGGGGGGGGACATGCAGCAGTTCTTC
>NA|TRBV11-2|many|TRBJ2-1
CASSEEPSLGSYNEQFF
TGTGCCAGCAGCGAAGAGCCTAGTTTGGGGTCTTACAATGAGCAGTTCTTC
>NA|TRBV5-1|many|TRBJ2-7
CASSSHRVSYEQYF
TGCGCCAGCAGCTCACACAGGGTCTCCTACGAGCAGTACTTC
>NA|TRBV27|many|TRBJ2-2
CASSLYFLNTGELFF
TGTGCCAGCAGTTTATACTTCTTGAACACCGGGGAGCTGTTTTTT
>TRBD1|TRBV4-1|many|TRBJ1-5
CASSQEGTGGLNQPQHF
TGCGCCAGCAGCCAGGAAGGGACAGGGGGACTTAATCAGCCCCAGCATTTT
>NA|TRBV24-1|many|TRBJ2-3
CATSDSRAGDTQYF
TGTGCCACCAGTGACTCCCGGGCGGGAGATACGCAGTATTTT
>NA|TRBV4-3|few|TRBJ1-1
CASSQDPGFGNTEAFF
TGCGCCAGCAGCCAAGACCCAGGGTTCGGGAACACTGAAGCTTTCTTT
>NA|TRBV29-1|NA|TRBJ2-7
CSVAYLDLYF
TGCAGCGTCGCATACCTTGACCTGTACTTC
>TRBD2|TRBV4-2|NA|TRBJ2-7
CASSQEVAGGRYEQYF
TGTGCCAGCAGCCAAGAAGTGGCGGGAGGTAGGTACGAGCAGTACTTC
>TRBD2|TRBV12-3/TRBV12-4|NA|TRBJ2-1
CVSLREGYNEQFF
TGTGTCAGCTTGAGGGAGGGGTACAATGAGCAGTTCTTC
>NA|TRBV15|many|TRBJ1-4
CATSRERGLNEKLFF
TGTGCCACCAGCAGAGAGAGGGGCCTTAATGAAAAACTGTTTTTT
>NA|TRBV12-3/TRBV12-4|many|TRBJ2-1
CASSSSRYNEQFF
TGTGCCAGCAGTTCATCTAGATACAATGAGCAGTTCTTC
>NA|TRBV3-1|many|TRBJ1-5
CASSAGPKGPQHF
TGTGCCAGCTCGGCAGGGCCCAAAGGGCCCCAGCATTTT